This T cell receptor beta chain comes out of a study of T-cell memory formation after mild COVID-19 (dated by TCRdb to 2020 to 2022). Regarding the study in general: TCR sequence clusters from the two donors were found to be largely donor specific. T-cell clones expanding and contracting after mild COVID-19 in a couple of donors were tracked by longitudinal TCRalpha and TCRbeta repertoire sequencing. Two young, previously healthy adult volunteers, one female and one male, were included in the cohort.

Ficoll-Paque density gradient centrifugation was the method used to isolate PBMCs. Results and caveats for the whole study, not just this receptor: The second-wave clones that peaked on day 37 were not confirmed to be SARS-CoV-2 specific. Some responding clones were detected in pre-infection memory, which suggested that pre-existing cross-reactive memory T cells had joined the SARS-CoV-2 response. Clones that contracted from day 15 to 85 showed balanced CD4/CD8 phenotypes, whereas a second wave of clones that expanded from day 15 to 37 leaned towards CD4+. Contracting CD4+ clones appeared mostly in the CM and EM memory subsets, whereas CD8+ clones were enriched in EMRA. The study covered only a couple of mild cases, and larger cohorts including severe cases with pre-infection samples were considered necessary.

Turning to this clonotype: Its antigen remains undetermined. Base qualities are not provided; no much larger clone lies one nucleotide away.

TCRdb lists the instrument as Illumina NovaSeq 6000. Using 5'RACE with constant-segment primers, TCRalpha and TCRbeta cDNA libraries were constructed, with sample barcodes and unique molecular identifiers added in the process. Trizol reagent was used to extract RNA from every sample. The libraries were amplified in two PCR steps, and the second step added a second sample barcode and Illumina TruSeq adapters. The libraries were sequenced on an Illumina NovaSeq using 2 x 150 bp paired-end reads. The original methods were these. With migec v1.2.7, reads were demultiplexed and then collapsed into UMI-guided consensus sequences. Using mixcr v2.1.11, the UMI consensuses were aligned to TRA and TRB V and J templates and assembled into clonotypes. Expanded or contracted clonotypes were those called significant by both edgeR and NoisET, with noise models trained on biological replicates. For edgeR calls, the cutoffs were a false discovery rate-adjusted p below 0.01 and a log2 fold-change threshold of 1. As an exploratory analysis of dynamics, max-normalized trajectories of the 1000 most abundant clonotypes were examined with PCA combined with hierarchical clustering. The CD4 or CD8 phenotype of responding clones was assigned using the separately sequenced CD4+ and CD8+ repertoires. TCRdb ran its own pipeline on the public reads, namely fastp trimming at Q25 and MiXCR clone calling, and kept in-frame beta chains. CDR3 protein sequences are deduplicated, and each keeps its most common genes and DNA. V and J calls and clone size were set by TCRdb, not the authors. Within this sample are around 190,000 distinct CDR3 sequences, with about 18% of them counted one time only. Roughly 4.3% of the sample is taken by the ten largest.

Relative to germline, V is missing 6 bases and J is missing 0 bases, with 4 bases of the junction outside any gene match. The CDR3 covers 15 residues, taking in both the cysteine and the phenylalanine. Only the CDR3 DNA is retained, 45 bases long and in frame from the first base. The germline V gene yields ENHRY for CDR1 and SYGVKD for CDR2. Recombination linked TRBV10-3 to TRBJ2-3; 9 bases in between match TRBD2. The specimen sequenced was PBMCs or a T cell subset sorted from them (not recorded which). The TCR sequence derives from a man between 18 and 35 years old who had mild COVID-19 (a few samples of this study predate the infection). The sample titles of this study are shuffled in the database, so cell type and time point are left out; the donor was told from shared clones. At the DNA level, the sequence is TGTGCCATCAGCGAACTAGCGGGCAGCACAGATACGCAGTATTTT. Its translation is CAISELAGSTDTQYF.